This TCR beta chain was found in a study of blood T cell repertoires in COVID-19. Study as a whole: T cells, B-cell-depleted T cells, or PBMCs supplied cDNA or gDNA.

Cohorts were assigned according to the clinical history that participants reported. In the authors' methods: Amplifying reference gene primers gave estimates of nucleated cell counts. Assay: immunoSEQ multiplex PCR; the TCRdb copy retains only in-frame clones and omits some. V, J and clone size are those of that table, while D and trimming were read from the DNA. The sample consists of 300,000 to 500,000 clones, around 89% of them appearing once. Germline V gene lookup returns CDR1 SGDLS and CDR2 YYNGEE. This CDR3 contains 14 residues. The V and J ends lost 1 base and 7 bases respectively, with 12 bases between them.

The TCR originated in a young woman with acute COVID-19. V and J are TRBV9 and TRBJ1-5; D ambiguous. Sequenced input: PBMCs or T cells enriched from blood (not recorded which). The CDR3 sequence is CASSVLPDGQPQHF. The CDR3 coding sequence is TGTGCCAGCAGCGTATTACCCGATGGCCAGCCCCAGCATTTT.